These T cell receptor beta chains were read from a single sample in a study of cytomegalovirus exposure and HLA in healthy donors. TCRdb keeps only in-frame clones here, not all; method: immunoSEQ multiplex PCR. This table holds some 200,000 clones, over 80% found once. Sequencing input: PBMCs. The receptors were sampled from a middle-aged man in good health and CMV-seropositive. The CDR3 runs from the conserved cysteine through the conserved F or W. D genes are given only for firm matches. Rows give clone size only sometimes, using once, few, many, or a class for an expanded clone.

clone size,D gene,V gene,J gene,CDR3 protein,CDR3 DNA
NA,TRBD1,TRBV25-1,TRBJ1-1,CASSDGQGAALGTEAFF,TGTGCCAGCAGTGACGGGCAGGGGGCAGCTTTGGGCACTGAAGCTTTCTTT
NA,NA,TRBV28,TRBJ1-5,CASSLLGGHQPQHF,TGTGCCAGCAGTTTATTAGGGGGTCATCAGCCCCAGCATTTT
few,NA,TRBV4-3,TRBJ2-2,CASRVSRRSMSGELFF,TGCGCCAGCAGGGTCTCCCGCCGGAGTATGAGCGGGGAGCTGTTTTTT
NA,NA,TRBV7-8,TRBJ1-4,CASSLAPGLEKLFF,TGTGCCAGCAGCTTAGCCCCAGGTCTGGAAAAACTGTTTTTT
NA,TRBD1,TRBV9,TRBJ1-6,CASSVESTGGSPLHF,TGTGCCAGCAGCGTAGAAAGTACAGGGGGCTCACCCCTCCACTTT
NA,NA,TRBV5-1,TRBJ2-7,CASSLDETRASYEQYF,TGCGCCAGCAGCTTGGACGAAACCAGGGCCTCCTACGAGCAGTACTTC
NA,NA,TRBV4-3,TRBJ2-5,CASSQDDLEGGQYF,TGCGCCAGCAGCCAAGATGACCTGGAGGGCGGCCAGTACTTC
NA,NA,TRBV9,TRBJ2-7,CASSVGGDSWTYEQYF,TGTGCCAGCAGCGTAGGGGGGGACAGCTGGACCTACGAGCAGTACTTC
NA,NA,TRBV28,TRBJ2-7,CASSTPTLTREQYF,TGTGCCAGCAGTACCCCGACTTTAACGCGTGAGCAGTACTTC
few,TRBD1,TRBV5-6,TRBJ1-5,CASSWGTGNQPQHF,TGTGCCAGCAGTTGGGGGACAGGTAATCAGCCCCAGCATTTT
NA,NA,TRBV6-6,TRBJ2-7,CASSQASYEQYF,TGTGCCAGCAGTCAGGCCTCCTACGAGCAGTACTTC
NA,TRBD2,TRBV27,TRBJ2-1,CASSPTSGGEQFF,TGTGCCAGCAGCCCCACTAGCGGGGGTGAGCAGTTCTTC
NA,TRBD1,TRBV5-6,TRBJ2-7,CASSPPGTGADEQYF,TGTGCCAGCAGCCCCCCCGGGACAGGGGCCGACGAGCAGTACTTC
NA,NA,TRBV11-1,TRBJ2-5,CASSPRLREETQYF,TGTGCCAGCAGCCCTAGGTTGAGGGAAGAGACCCAGTACTTC
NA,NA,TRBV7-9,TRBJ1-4,CASSLGEANEKLFF,TGTGCCAGCAGCTTAGGGGAGGCTAATGAAAAACTGTTTTTT
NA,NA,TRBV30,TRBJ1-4,CAWSPGGGLEKLFF,TGTGCCTGGAGTCCGGGGGGGGGACTTGAAAAACTGTTTTTT
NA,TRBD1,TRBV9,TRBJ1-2,CASTETGGGYGYTF,TGTGCCAGCACCGAGACAGGGGGAGGGTATGGCTACACCTTC
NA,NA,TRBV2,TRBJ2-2,CASSGGGRNTGELFF,TGTGCCAGCAGTGGTGGAGGGAGAAACACCGGGGAGCTGTTTTTT
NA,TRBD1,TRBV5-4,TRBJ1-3,CASSRGQGRSGNTIYF,TGTGCCAGCAGCCGAGGACAGGGTCGTTCGGGAAACACCATATATTTT
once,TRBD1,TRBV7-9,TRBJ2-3,CASSSTGASTDTQYF,TGTGCCAGCAGTTCAACAGGGGCAAGCACAGATACGCAGTATTTT
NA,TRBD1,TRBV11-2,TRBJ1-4,CASSLTDRRVNEKLFF,TGTGCCAGCAGCTTAACGGACAGGAGGGTTAATGAAAAACTGTTTTTT
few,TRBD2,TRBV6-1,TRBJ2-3,CASTSGGDTDTQYF,TGTGCCAGCACAAGCGGGGGGGACACAGATACGCAGTATTTT